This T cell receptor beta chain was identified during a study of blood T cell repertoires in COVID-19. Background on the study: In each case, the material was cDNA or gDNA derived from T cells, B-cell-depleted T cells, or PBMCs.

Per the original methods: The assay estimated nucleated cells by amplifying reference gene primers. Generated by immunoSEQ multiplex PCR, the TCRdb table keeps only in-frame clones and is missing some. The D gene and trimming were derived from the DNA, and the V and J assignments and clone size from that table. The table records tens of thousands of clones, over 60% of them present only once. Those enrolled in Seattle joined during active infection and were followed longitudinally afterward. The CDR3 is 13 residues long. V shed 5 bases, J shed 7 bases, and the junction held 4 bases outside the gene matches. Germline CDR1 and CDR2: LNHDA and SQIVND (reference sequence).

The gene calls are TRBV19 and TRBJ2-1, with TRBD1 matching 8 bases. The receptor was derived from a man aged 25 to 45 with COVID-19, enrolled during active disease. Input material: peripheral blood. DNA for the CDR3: TGTGCCAGTAGTGTCACAGGGGGGAATGAGCAGTTCTTC. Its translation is CASSVTGGNEQFF.